Listed here is a single T cell receptor beta chain. The antigen is undetermined. Other DNA sequences in this specimen translate into the identical CDR3. These data come from a study of shared clonotypes between healthy human individuals. Study observations and caveats: In contrast to clonotypes shared by all four donors, non-shared clonotypes had lower generation probabilities.

V lost 5 bases and J 0 bases, leaving 5 bases between the germline ends. Germline lookup yields CDR1 MNHEY and CDR2 SVGAGI. The CDR3 spans 13 residues. The data were produced by immunoSEQ multiplex PCR, yet TCRdb's version contains in-frame clones alone and is incomplete. This sample has some 2,100,000 clones, with approximately 96% found just once. The chain recombines TRBV6-5 with TRBJ2-4; no firm D call. The sequenced material came from naive CD4+ T cells sorted from blood. Noted subset: CD45RA+ positively selected. This TCR derives from a man aged 18 to 35 in good health. The CDR3 DNA follows: TGTGCCAGCAGTCAGCTAGCCAAAAACATTCAGTACTTC. It is translated as CASSQLAKNIQYF.